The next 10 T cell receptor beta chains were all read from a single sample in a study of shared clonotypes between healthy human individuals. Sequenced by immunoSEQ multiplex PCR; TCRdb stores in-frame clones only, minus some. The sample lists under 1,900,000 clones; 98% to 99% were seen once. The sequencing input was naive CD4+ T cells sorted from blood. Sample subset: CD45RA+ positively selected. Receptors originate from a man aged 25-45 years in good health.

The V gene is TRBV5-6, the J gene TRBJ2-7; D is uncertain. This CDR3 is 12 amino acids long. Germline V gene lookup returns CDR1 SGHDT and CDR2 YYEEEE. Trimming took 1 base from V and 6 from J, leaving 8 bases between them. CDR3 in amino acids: CASSLRRAEQYF. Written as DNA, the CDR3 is TGTGCCAGCAGCTTGAGGAGAGCCGAGCAGTACTTC. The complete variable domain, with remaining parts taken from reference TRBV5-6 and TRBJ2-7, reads DAGVTQSPTHLIKTRGQQVTLRCSPKSGHDTVSWYQQALGQGPQFIFQYYEEEERQRGNFPDRFSGHQFPNYSSELNVNALLLGDSALYLCASSLRRAEQYFGPGTRLTVT.

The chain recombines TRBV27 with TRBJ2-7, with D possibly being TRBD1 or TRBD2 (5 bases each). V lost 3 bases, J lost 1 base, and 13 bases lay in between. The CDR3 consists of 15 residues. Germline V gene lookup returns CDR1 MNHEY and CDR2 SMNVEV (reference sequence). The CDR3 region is CASSLMGDLSYEQYF. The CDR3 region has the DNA TGTGCCAGCAGTTTGATGGGGGACCTGTCCTACGAGCAGTACTTC.

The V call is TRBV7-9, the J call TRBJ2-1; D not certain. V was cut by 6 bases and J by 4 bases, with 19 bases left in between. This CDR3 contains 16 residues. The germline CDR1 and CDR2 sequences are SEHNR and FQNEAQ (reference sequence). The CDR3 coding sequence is TGTGCCAGCAGGTTTATATGGGGTCAGGCATACAATGAGCAGTTCTTC. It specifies CASRFIWGQAYNEQFF. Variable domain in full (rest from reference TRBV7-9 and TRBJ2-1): DTGVSQNPRHKITKRGQNVTFRCDPISEHNRLYWYRQTLGQGPEFLTYFQNEAQLEKSRLLSDRFSAERPKGSFSTLEIQRTEQGDSAMYLCASRFIWGQAYNEQFFGPGTRLTVL.

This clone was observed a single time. The CDR3 reads CASSVEDPFHSYEQYF. DNA of the CDR3: TGTGCCAGCAGCGTAGAGGACCCTTTCCACTCCTACGAGCAGTACTTC. The rearrangement links TRBV9 to TRBJ2-7; D gene unclear. V gave up 0 bases and J gave up 0 bases, with 13 bases separating them. There are 16 residues in the CDR3. The germline V gene encodes CDR1 SGDLS and CDR2 YYNGEE.

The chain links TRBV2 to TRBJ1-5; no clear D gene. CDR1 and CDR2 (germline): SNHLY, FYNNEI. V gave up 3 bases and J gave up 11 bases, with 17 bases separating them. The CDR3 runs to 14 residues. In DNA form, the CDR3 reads TGTGCCAGCAGTGACCGGGTAGTGGGTCTAGCCCAGCATTTT. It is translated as CASSDRVVGLAQHF.

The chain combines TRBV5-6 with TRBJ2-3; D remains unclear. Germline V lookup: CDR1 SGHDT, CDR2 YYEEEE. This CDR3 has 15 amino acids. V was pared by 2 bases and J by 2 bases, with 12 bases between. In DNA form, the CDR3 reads TGTGCCAGCAGCTTAGGGCCCTCAAACACAGATACGCAGTATTTT. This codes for CASSLGPSNTDTQYF.

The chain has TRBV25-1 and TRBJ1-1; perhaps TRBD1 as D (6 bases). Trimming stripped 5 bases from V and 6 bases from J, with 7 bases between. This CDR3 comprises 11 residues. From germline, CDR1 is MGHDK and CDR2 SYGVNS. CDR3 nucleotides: TGTGCCAGCAGTAGGACAGCTGAAGCTTTCTTT. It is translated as CASSRTAEAFF.

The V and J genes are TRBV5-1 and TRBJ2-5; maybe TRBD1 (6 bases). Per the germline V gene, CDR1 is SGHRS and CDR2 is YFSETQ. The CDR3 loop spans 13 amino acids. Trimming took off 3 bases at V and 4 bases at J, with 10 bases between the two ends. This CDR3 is CASSSTGPETQYF. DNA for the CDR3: TGCGCCAGCAGCTCTACAGGGCCAGAGACCCAGTACTTC. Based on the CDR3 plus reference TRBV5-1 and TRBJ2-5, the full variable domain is KAGVTQTPRYLIKTRGQQVTLSCSPISGHRSVSWYQQTPGQGLQFLFEYFSETQRNKGNFPGRFSGRQFSNSRSEMNVSTLELGDSALYLCASSSTGPETQYFGPGTRLLVL.

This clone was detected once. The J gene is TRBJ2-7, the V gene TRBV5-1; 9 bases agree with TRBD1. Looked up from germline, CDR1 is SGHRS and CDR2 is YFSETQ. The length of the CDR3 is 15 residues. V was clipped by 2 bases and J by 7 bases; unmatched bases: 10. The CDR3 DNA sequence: TGCGCCAGCAGCTTTGACAGGGGGAGCTCTCGGGAGCAGTACTTC. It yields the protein CASSFDRGSSREQYF.

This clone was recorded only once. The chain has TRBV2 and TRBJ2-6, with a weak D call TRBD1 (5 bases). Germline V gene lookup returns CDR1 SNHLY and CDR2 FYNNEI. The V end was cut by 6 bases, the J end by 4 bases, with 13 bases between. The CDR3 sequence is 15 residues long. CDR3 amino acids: CASRVSGPGANVLTF. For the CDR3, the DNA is TGTGCCAGCAGAGTATCAGGGCCCGGGGCCAACGTCCTGACTTTC.